Below are 8 T cell receptor beta chains sequenced from a single sample in a study of regulatory dendritic cells for organ transplantation. Produced via immunoSEQ multiplex PCR; TCRdb's table is partial and in-frame only. The table has about 30,000 clones, roughly 80% seen once. The sequenced material came from naive CD4+ T cells from blood. The subset is: CD45RA+ naive T cells. The source of these receptors is a human donor in good health.

This clone has a single count. The chain couples TRBV5-1 to TRBJ2-2; TRBD1 agrees at 8 bases. With V trimmed by 2 bases and J by 4 bases, 7 bases remained unmatched. The CDR3 is made up of 16 amino acids. The germline gives CDR1 SGHRS, CDR2 YFSETQ. The CDR3 sequence: CASSLTGGSSTGELFF. CDR3 DNA: TGCGCCAGCAGCTTAACAGGGGGGTCGAGCACCGGGGAGCTGTTTTTT.

This chain links TRBV2 with TRBJ2-1; possibly TRBD2 for D (6 bases). This CDR3 has 14 amino acids. From germline, CDR1 is SNHLY and CDR2 FYNNEI. The V end lost 11 bases, the J end lost 1 base, and 15 bases lay between the germline ends. The DNA for the CDR3 is TGTGCCGGGGGGAGTCGGGGGTCCTACAATGAGCAGTTCTTC. Its translation is CAGGSRGSYNEQFF.

This clone was picked up a small number of times. The V gene is TRBV2, the J gene TRBJ1-6, with TRBD1 as a possible D gene (6 bases). The CDR3 consists of 11 residues. Trimming left V 6 bases short and J 13 bases short, with 10 bases between. Per germline, CDR1 SNHLY and CDR2 FYNNEI. The CDR3 is CASSNRDPLHF. The CDR3 bases are TGTGCCAGCAGCAACAGGGATCCCCTCCACTTT.

CDR3 region: CASLKGQGIYEQYF. The CDR3 DNA follows: TGTGCCAGCCTAAAGGGGCAGGGAATCTACGAGCAGTACTTC. The chain combines TRBV6-1 with TRBJ2-7, with D possibly being TRBD1 (5 bases). This CDR3 is 14 amino acids long. Trimming shortened V by 8 bases and J by 3 bases, and 17 bases separated the two germline ends. The germline gives CDR1 MNHNS, CDR2 SASEGT.

The V and J genes are TRBV5-5 and TRBJ1-3; weak D call: TRBD1 (5 bases). The CDR3 is 16 amino acids. V was shortened by 0 bases and J by 2 bases, with 12 bases between the two germline ends. Germline V gene data show CDR1 as SGHKS and CDR2 as YYEKEE (reference sequence). DNA for the CDR3: TGTGCCAGCAGCTTGGCCGCCAGGGTCACTGGAAACACCATATATTTT. It translates to CASSLAARVTGNTIYF. The full variable domain, completed using reference TRBV5-5 and TRBJ1-3, is DAGVTQSPTHLIKTRGQQVTLRCSPISGHKSVSWYQQVLGQGPQFIFQYYEKEERGRGNFPDRFSARQFPNYSSELNVNALLLGDSALYLCASSLAARVTGNTIYFGEGSWLTVV.

This sequence joins TRBV14 and TRBJ2-7; TRBD1 agrees at 8 bases. V lost 4 bases to trimming and J lost 2 bases; unmatched junction nucleotides: 1. This CDR3 comprises 13 residues. Germline CDR1 is SGHDN and CDR2 is FVKESK. The CDR3 loop reads CASSRGQAYEQYF. The CDR3 bases are TGTGCCAGCAGCCGGGGACAGGCCTACGAGCAGTACTTC.

The J gene is TRBJ2-2, the V gene TRBV19; 9 positions match TRBD1. The V gene end was trimmed by 7 bases and the J gene end by 3 bases; junction bases not matched to a gene: 3. Germline V gene lookup returns CDR1 LNHDA and CDR2 SQIVND (reference sequence). This CDR3 region has 14 residues. CDR3 in amino acids: CASKGQGHTGELFF. CDR3 DNA sequence: TGTGCCAGTAAGGGACAGGGACACACCGGGGAGCTGTTTTTT.

V is TRBV7-2 and J is TRBJ1-6; no firm D call. Germline V lookup: CDR1 SGHTA, CDR2 FQGNSA. Trimming removed 1 base at V and 3 bases at J, with 10 bases between. This CDR3 spans 16 amino acids. The CDR3 DNA reads as TGTGCCAGCAGCTTAGATCTACAGCTCTATAATTCACCCCTCCACTTT. This translates into CASSLDLQLYNSPLHF.